This T cell receptor beta chain was obtained from a study of blood T cell repertoires in COVID-19. Trimming left V 2 bases short and J 0 bases short, with 13 bases between. The CDR3 is 16 amino acids. Germline V gives CDR1 MNHEY, CDR2 SVGAGI. Data came from immunoSEQ multiplex PCR; TCRdb stores just in-frame clones and leaves some out. Here the sample spans around 310,000 clones, roughly 90% being singletons. The V call is TRBV6-5, the J call TRBJ1-1; unclear D gene. The sequence was obtained from a woman aged 25-40 years who had recovered from COVID-19. Material for sequencing was PBMCs or T cells enriched from blood (not recorded which). The CDR3 region is CASSYRREMMNTEAFF. CDR3 DNA sequence: TGTGCCAGCAGTTACCGACGGGAGATGATGAACACTGAAGCTTTCTTT.